This section outlines one TCR beta chain sequence together with its context. It lacks a known antigen. No base qualities exist here, and no much larger clone lies one base off it. The immunoSEQ Assay, a bias-controlled multiplex PCR, was used to amplify TCRbeta CDR3 regions from genomic DNA. In the original analysis: The number of nucleated cells in each sample was estimated from the amplification of reference gene primers within the assay. Sequence reads were collapsed and filtered to measure the absolute abundance of every unique TCRbeta CDR3 rearrangement. For each sample, productive Simpson clonality was calculated by taking the square root of Simpson's diversity index across productive rearrangements. As stored in TCRdb, this immuneACCESS dataset retains in-frame rearrangements with V and J assigned. A fraction of the clones does not appear; measured against another copy, unresolved V genes explain less than half of the discrepancy, and the remainder lacks a known reason. For V, J and clone size, that table is used; D and trimming come from the DNA. This sample gives 35,000 to 55,000 clones in total; roughly 90% of them show up just once. The ten largest account for around 20% of the sample.

The sample is drawn from a study of blood T cell repertoires in COVID-19 (dated by TCRdb to the early 2020s). Background on the whole study: The collaborator samples originated in the United States, Italy and Spain and spanned the acute and convalescent phases of COVID-19. The prospective study material was composed of cDNA or gDNA derived from T cells, B-cell-depleted T cells, or PBMCs. Subjects who had been exposed to COVID-19, were actively infected with it, or had recovered from it provided the deeply sampled blood TCRbeta repertoires that made up the dataset. A freely available public database, intended as a resource for researchers studying the immune response to SARS-CoV-2, is where the repertoires were released. Samples came from the ongoing ImmuneRACE study (first 160 participants) plus 1,254 subjects from 6 global collaborators. Nearly every sample came with metadata listing a de-identified subject ID, COVID-19 status, age in years and sex. HLA class I and class II types, where available, came from metadata supplied by the sample provider rather than from assay-based typing.

Paper-wide results and their limitations: How much clinical and demographic metadata was included differed by source and by participant, and the metadata was provided uncurated.

Looking up the germline V gene (reference sequence) yields CDR1 SEHNR and CDR2 FQNEAQ. Between the V and J ends, shortened by 1 base and 1 base respectively, the junction contains 7 bases. Reading from cysteine to phenylalanine, the CDR3 counts 14 amino acids. Just CDR3 DNA is preserved here, 42 bases in frame from base 1. Collaborating institutions collected whole blood in K2EDTA tubes following their own protocols. For TCRbeta analysis, collaborators shipped samples in one of three forms: frozen whole blood, isolated PBMCs, or DNA extracted from either of those sample types. The rearrangement combines TRBV7-9 with TRBJ1-2, with the D gene not clear enough to name. This clonotype was sampled from a man in his 70s with active COVID-19. The material sequenced was peripheral blood. The nucleotide sequence is given as TGTGCCAGCAGCTTAGTTGGCAGTAACTATGGCTACACCTTC. Translated, this gives CASSLVGSNYGYTF.